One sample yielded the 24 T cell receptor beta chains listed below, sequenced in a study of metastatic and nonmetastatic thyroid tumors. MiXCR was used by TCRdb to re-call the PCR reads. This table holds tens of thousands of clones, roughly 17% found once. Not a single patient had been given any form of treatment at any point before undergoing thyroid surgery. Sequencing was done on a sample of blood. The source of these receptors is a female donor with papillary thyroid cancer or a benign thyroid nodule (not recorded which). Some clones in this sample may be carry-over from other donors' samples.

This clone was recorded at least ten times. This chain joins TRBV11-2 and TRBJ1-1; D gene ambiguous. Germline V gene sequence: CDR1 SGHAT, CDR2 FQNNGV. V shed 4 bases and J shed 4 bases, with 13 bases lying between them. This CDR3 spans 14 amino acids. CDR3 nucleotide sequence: TGTGCCAGCAGCTGGAGTGGCGGGCCCACTGAAGCTTTCTTT. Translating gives CASSWSGGPTEAFF.

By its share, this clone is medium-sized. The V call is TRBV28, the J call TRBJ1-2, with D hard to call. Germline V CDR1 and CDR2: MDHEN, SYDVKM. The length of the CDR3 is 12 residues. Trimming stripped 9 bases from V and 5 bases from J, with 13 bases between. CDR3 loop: CASSRTVYGYTF. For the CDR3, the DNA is TGTGCCAGTTCGAGGACGGTATATGGCTACACCTTC.

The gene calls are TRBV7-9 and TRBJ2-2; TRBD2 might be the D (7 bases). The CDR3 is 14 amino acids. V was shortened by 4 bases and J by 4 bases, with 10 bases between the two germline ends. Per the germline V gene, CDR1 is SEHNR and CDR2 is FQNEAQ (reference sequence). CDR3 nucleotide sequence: TGTGCCAGCAGCTGGGCGGGGGCCACCGGGGAGCTGTTTTTT. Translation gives CASSWAGATGELFF.

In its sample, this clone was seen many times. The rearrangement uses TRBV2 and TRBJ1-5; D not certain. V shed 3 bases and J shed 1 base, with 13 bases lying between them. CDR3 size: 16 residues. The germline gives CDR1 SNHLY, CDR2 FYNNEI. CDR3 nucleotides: TGTGCCAGCAGTGAGTCAGGAATCCGCAGCAATCAGCCCCAGCATTTT. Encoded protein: CASSESGIRSNQPQHF.

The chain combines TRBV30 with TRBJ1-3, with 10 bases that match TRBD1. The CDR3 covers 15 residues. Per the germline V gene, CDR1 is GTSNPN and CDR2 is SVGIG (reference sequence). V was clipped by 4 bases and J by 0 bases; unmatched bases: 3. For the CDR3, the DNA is TGTGCCTGGAAGGGACAGGGGCCCTCTGGAAACACCATATATTTT. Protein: CAWKGQGPSGNTIYF.

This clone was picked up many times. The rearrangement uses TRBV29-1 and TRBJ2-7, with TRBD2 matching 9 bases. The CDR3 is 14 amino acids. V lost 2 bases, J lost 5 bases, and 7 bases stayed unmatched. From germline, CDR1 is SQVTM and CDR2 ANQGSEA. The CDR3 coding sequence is TGCAGCGTTGAATCGCTAGCGGGATTGCACGAGCAGTACTTC. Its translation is CSVESLAGLHEQYF.

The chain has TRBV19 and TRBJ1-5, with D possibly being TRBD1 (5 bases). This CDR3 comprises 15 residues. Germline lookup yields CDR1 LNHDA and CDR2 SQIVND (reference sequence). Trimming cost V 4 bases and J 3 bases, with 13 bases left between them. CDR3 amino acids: CASSKDMGLNQPQHF. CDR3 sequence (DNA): TGTGCCAGTAGTAAGGACATGGGTCTCAATCAGCCCCAGCATTTT.

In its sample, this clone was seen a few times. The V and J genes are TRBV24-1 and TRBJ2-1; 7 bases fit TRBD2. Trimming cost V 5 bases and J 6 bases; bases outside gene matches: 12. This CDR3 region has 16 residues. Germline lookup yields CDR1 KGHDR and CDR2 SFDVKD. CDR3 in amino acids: CATSAVGGGGSNEQFF. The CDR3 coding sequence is TGTGCCACCAGTGCAGTTGGCGGGGGAGGGTCCAATGAGCAGTTCTTC.

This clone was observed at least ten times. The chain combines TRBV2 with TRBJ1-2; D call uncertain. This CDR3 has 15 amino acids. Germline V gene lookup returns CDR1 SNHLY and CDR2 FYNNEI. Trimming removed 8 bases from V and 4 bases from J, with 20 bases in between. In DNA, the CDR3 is TGTGCCAGCCGCCCCCGGGCAGGAAAGTCCTATGGCTACACCTTC. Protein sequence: CASRPRAGKSYGYTF. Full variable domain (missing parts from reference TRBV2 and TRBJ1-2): EPEVTQTPSHQVTQMGQEVILRCVPISNHLYFYWYRQILGQKVEFLVSFYNNEISEKSEIFDDQFSVERPDGSNFTLKIRSTKLEDSAMYFCASRPRAGKSYGYTFGSGTRLTVV.

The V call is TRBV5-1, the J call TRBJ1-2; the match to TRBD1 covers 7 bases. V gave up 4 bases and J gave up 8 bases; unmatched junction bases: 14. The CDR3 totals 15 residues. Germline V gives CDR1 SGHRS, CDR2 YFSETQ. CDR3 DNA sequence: TGCGCCAGCAGCCTGGGGACAGCGGACTTGCTGGGCTACACCTTC. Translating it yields CASSLGTADLLGYTF. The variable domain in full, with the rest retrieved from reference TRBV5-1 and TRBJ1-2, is KAGVTQTPRYLIKTRGQQVTLSCSPISGHRSVSWYQQTPGQGLQFLFEYFSETQRNKGNFPGRFSGRQFSNSRSEMNVSTLELGDSALYLCASSLGTADLLGYTFGSGTRLTVV.

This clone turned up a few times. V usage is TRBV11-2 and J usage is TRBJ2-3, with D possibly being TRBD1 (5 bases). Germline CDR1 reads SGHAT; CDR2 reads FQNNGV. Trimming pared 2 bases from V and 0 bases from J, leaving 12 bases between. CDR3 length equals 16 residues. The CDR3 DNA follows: TGTGCCAGCAGCTTACAGGCTGGGGCTAGCACAGATACGCAGTATTTT. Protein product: CASSLQAGASTDTQYF. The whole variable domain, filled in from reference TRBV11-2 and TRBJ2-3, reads EAGVAQSPRYKIIEKRQSVAFWCNPISGHATLYWYQQILGQGPKLLIQFQNNGVVDDSQLPKDRFSAERLKGVDSTLKIQPAKLEDSAVYLCASSLQAGASTDTQYFGPGTRLTVL.

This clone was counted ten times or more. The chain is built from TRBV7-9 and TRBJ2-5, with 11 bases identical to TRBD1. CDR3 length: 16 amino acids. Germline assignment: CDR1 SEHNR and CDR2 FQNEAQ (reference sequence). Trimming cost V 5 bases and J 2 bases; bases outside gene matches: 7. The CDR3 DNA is TGTGCCAGCAGCCAAAGGGACAGGGGGGCACAAGAGACCCAGTACTTC. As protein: CASSQRDRGAQETQYF.

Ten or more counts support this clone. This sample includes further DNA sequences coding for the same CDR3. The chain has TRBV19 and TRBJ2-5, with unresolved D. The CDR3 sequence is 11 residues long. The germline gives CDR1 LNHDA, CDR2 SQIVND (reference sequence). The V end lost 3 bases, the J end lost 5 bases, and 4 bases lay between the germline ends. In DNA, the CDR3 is TGTGCCAGTAGTATCCAGGAGACCCAGTACTTC. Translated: CASSIQETQYF.

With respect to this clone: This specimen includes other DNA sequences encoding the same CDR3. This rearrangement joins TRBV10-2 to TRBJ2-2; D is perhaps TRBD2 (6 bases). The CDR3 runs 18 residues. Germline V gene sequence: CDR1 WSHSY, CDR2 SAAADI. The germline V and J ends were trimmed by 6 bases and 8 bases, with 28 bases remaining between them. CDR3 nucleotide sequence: TGCGCCAGCAGCGGATATAGTGGGAGGCCCCGGGGCACTGGGGAGCTGTTTTTT. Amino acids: CASSGYSGRPRGTGELFF.

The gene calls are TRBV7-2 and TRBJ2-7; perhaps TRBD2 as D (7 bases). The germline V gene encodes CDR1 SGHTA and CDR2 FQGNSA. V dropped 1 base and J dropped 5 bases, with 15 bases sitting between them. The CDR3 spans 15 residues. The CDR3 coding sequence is TGTGCCAGCAGCTTAGGGGGGCGGGAGAGTGACGAGCAGTACTTC. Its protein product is CASSLGGRESDEQYF.

The CDR3 spells CASSYSITGDTGELFF. CDR3 nucleotides: TGTGCCAGCAGTTACTCGATCACAGGGGACACCGGGGAGCTGTTTTTT. The chain carries TRBV6-2 or TRBV6-3 and TRBJ2-2, with 7 bases aligning to TRBD1. The V segment lost 0 bases and the J segment 3 bases; nucleotides outside the gene matches: 4. The length of the CDR3 is 16 residues. CDR1 and CDR2 from the germline V gene are MNHEY and SVGEGT.

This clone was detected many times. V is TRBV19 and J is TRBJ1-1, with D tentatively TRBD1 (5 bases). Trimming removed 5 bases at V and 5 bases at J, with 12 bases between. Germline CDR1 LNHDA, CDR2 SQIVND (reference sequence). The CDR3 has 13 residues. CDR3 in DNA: TGTGCCAGTAGTGACAGTCCAGGGACTGAAGCTTTCTTT. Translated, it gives CASSDSPGTEAFF. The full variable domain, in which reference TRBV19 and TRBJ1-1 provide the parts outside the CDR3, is DGGITQSPKYLFRKEGQNVTLSCEQNLNHDAMYWYRQDPGQGLRLIYYSQIVNDFQKGDIAEGYSVSREKKESFPLTVTSAQKNPTAFYLCASSDSPGTEAFFGQGTRLTVV.

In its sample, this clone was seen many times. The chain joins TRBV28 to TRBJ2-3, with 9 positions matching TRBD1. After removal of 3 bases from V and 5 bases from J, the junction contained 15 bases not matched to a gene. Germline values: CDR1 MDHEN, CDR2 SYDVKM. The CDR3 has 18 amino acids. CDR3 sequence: CASSLRRVYRGPGDTQYF. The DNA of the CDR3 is TGTGCCAGCAGTTTGAGGAGGGTTTACAGGGGGCCCGGAGATACGCAGTATTTT.

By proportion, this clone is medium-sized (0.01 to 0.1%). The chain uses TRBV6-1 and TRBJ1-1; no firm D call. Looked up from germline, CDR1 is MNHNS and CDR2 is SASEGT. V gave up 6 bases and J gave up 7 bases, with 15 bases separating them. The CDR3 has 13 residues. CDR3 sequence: CASSVPGFGEAFF. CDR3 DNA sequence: TGTGCCAGCAGCGTACCCGGCTTTGGTGAAGCTTTCTTT.

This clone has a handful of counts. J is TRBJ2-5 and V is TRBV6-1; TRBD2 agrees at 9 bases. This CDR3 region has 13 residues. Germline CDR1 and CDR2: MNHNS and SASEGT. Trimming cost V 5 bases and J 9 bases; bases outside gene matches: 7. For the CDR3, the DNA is TGTGCCAGCAGTCATAGCGGGGGAATGGCCCAGTACTTC. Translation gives CASSHSGGMAQYF.

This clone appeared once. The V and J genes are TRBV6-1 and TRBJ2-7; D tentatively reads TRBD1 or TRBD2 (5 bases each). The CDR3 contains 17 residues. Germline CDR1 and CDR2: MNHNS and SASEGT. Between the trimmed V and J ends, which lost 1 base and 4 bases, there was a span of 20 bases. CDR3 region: CASSEEVGPCPNYEQYF. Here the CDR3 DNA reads TGTGCCAGCAGTGAAGAGGTGGGACCGTGCCCCAATTACGAGCAGTACTTC.

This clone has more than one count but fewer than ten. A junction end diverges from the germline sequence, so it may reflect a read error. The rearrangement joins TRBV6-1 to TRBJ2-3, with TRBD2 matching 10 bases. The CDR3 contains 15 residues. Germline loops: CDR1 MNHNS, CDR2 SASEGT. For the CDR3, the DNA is TGTGCCAGCGATACAAGCGGGGGGGCCGGAGATACGAAGTATTTT. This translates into CASDTSGGAGDTKYF.

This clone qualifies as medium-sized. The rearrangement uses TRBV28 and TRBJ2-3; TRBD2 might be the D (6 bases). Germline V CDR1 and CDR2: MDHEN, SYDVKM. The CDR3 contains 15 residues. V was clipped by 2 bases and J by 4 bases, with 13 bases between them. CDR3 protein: CASSLAGGAADTQYF. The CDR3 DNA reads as TGTGCCAGCAGTTTAGCCGGGGGAGCGGCAGATACGCAGTATTTT.

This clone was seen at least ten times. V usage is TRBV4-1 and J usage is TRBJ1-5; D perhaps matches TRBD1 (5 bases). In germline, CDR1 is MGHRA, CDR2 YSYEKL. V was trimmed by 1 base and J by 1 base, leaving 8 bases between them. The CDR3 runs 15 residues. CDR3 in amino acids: CASSQGSGSNQPQHF. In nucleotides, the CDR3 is TGCGCCAGCAGCCAAGGTTCAGGGAGCAATCAGCCCCAGCATTTT.